The entry below describes one TCR beta chain. Its specificity is unknown. This record comes from a study of shared clonotypes between healthy human individuals. Assay: immunoSEQ multiplex PCR; the TCRdb copy retains only in-frame clones and omits some. The sample includes 110,000 or so clones, around 68% of them seen just once. Study-level results: Clonotypes shared by all four donors outscored non-shared clonotypes in generation probability.

Germline CDR1 SGHVS, CDR2 FQNEAQ. The CDR3 length is 18 residues. Deletions cut 5 bases from V and 0 bases from J, with 20 bases between. This sequence joins TRBV7-8 and TRBJ2-1; D may be TRBD2 (6 bases). Sequencing input: memory CD8+ T cells sorted from blood. The sample's subset: CD45RO+ cells pooled with CCR7-negative TemRA cells. This clonotype was obtained from a woman in her twenties or thirties in good health. CDR3 in amino acids: CASSPGGSGRSSYNEQFF. In DNA, the CDR3 is TGTGCCAGCAGCCCCGGTGGTAGCGGAAGGAGCTCCTACAATGAGCAGTTCTTC.